Listed below are T cell receptor beta chains from one sample, sequenced in a study of control samples from healthy donors and cancer patients. Only in-frame clones appear in the TCRdb table, and some are missing; sequencing was by immunoSEQ multiplex PCR. The table lists 130,000 to 150,000 clones, approximately 92% of them singletons. Sequenced input: blood. All receptors come from a man in his thirties or forties in good health. The conserved cysteine and the conserved F or W are not part of the CDR3 here.

v_call cdr3_length cdr3_aa
TRBV21-1 13 ASSKGAASNQPQH
TRBV28 13 ASSSPADSSYEQY
TRBV9 12 ASSVGSGTSEQF
TRBV18 13 ASSPSYLRDSGYT
TRBV28 12 ASSFSTNTAGTF
TRBV9 13 ASSVGGPGTGELF
TRBV18 12 ASSPPGSLYGYT
TRBV4-2 14 ASSQERGQGAWEQY
TRBV19 13 ASSTRTRAYNEQF
TRBV7-3 12 ASSPYSGQGEQF
TRBV7-6 12 ASSLGGRSETQY
TRBV9 14 ASSVVPGLGFNEQF
TRBV2 11 ASIAGPYNEQF
TRBV28 12 ASSFQEGGDEQF